The T cell receptor (beta chain) under discussion was sequenced for a study of read filtering for tumor transcriptome and immune sequencing. Overall study context: Whole-transcriptome libraries were prepared after DNase treatment. The study, taken as a whole, reports: Sorted CD138-negative bone marrow cells were not purified T cells.

This library used roughly 400 ng RNA and molecular barcoded adaptors spanning alpha/delta and beta/gamma chains. One entry per CDR3 protein results from TCRdb running MiXCR on the reads. This table has about 130,000 distinct CDR3 sequences, under 15% appearing once. Every patient had bone marrow sampled while the disease was active. The CDR3 has 13 amino acids. With respect to this clonotype: Its antigen remains unknown. A much bigger clone sits one base away, suggesting this may be a read error.

The V gene is TRBV1, the J gene TRBJ2-7; the table gives TRBD2 as D, unverified against the DNA. TRBV1 is a pseudogene segment. Sequenced sample: a population of CD138-negative cells sorted from bone marrow. The receptor was derived from a donor aged 40 or older with multiple myeloma. CDR3 coding DNA: TGCACCAGCAGCCCGGGACTGTCCCACGAGCAGTACTTC. This gives the protein CTSSPGLSHEQYF.